The 3 T cell receptor beta chains listed next were all sequenced from one sample in a study of CD8 T cells in ankylosing spondylitis. What these receptors recognize is not known. Study-wide results and limits: Ankylosing spondylitis blood appeared to be characterized by a TCR beta motif of 8 or 9 highly homologous variants.

One entry per CDR3 protein results from TCRdb running MiXCR on the 5' RACE reads. The profile shows some 700,000 distinct CDR3 sequences, 15% to 20% of them singletons. Sequencing input: blood, either unsorted or a sorted T cell fraction (not recorded which). The receptors originated from a male donor with ankylosing spondylitis.

J is TRBJ2-5 and V is TRBV2, with TRBD1 identical over 8 bases. CDR1 SNHLY and CDR2 FYNNEI come from the germline V gene. The junction had 8 bases not matched to a gene; V was cut back by 7 bases and J by 4 bases. The CDR3 is 14 amino acids. CDR3 sequence reads: CASTKGTGGETQYF. DNA for the CDR3: TGTGCCAGCACCAAAGGGACAGGTGGAGAGACCCAGTACTTC.

This chain connects TRBV5-1 to TRBJ2-5; 9 bases are shared with TRBD2. Trimming removed 4 bases from V and 4 bases from J; junction bases left unmatched: 2. The germline gives CDR1 SGHRS, CDR2 YFSETQ. The CDR3 runs to 13 residues. In DNA, the CDR3 is TGCGCCAGCAGCCCGACTAGCGGAGAGACCCAGTACTTC. It translates to CASSPTSGETQYF. Full variable domain (missing parts from reference TRBV5-1 and TRBJ2-5): KAGVTQTPRYLIKTRGQQVTLSCSPISGHRSVSWYQQTPGQGLQFLFEYFSETQRNKGNFPGRFSGRQFSNSRSEMNVSTLELGDSALYLCASSPTSGETQYFGPGTRLLVL.

This clonotype was seen a handful of times. J is TRBJ1-2 and V is TRBV7-3; TRBD1 is a possible D gene (5 bases). CDR3 length: 15 residues. The V gene's germline CDR1 is SGHTA and CDR2 FQGTGA. The ends were cut back, 4 bases at V and 4 bases at J, with 16 bases in the middle. In DNA, the CDR3 is TGTGCCAGCAGCTCCCGGGGGGGAACCCCCTATGGCTACACCTTC. It translates to CASSSRGGTPYGYTF.